This section outlines one TCR beta chain sequence together with its context. As yet, its antigen is unknown. The sample comes from a study of response to subunit inactivated influenza vaccine. Study observations and caveats: A suggestion made by the authors is that each seasonal influenza vaccination recruits few new T cells.

One entry per CDR3 protein results from TCRdb running MiXCR on the RT-PCR reads. Of around 520,000 distinct CDR3 sequences listed, 10% to 15% were seen once; the top ten hold about 10%. The ends were cut back, 2 bases at V and 6 bases at J, with 13 bases in the middle. The CDR3 runs to 14 residues. The V and J genes are TRBV12-3 or TRBV12-4 and TRBJ1-1; D ambiguous. Sequencing was performed on PBMCs from blood, taken on the day of vaccination. The receptor comes from a man aged 45-60 years who received an inactivated influenza vaccine. The CDR3 region has the DNA TGTGCCAGCAGTTTAATTAGGGCGGCTTCTGAAGCTTTCTTT. Amino acid sequence: CASSLIRAASEAFF.